A single sample gave rise to the 12 T cell receptor beta chains below, sequenced in a study of OX40 agonist ivuxolimab in advanced cancers. TCRdb's copy holds only in-frame clones and misses some; the assay was immunoSEQ multiplex PCR. The sample records 72,000 or so clones, around 88% being singletons. The sequences come from CD4+ or CD8+ T cells sorted from blood, collected in a trial of the OX40 agonist ivuxolimab. These receptors all come from an adult with an advanced solid tumor such as melanoma, head and neck, liver or kidney cancer.

The chain has TRBV19 and TRBJ2-7; a possible D gene is TRBD1 (5 bases). Trimming removed 0 bases from V and 0 bases from J, with 12 bases in between. Germline CDR1 and CDR2: LNHDA and SQIVND (reference sequence). The CDR3 runs 16 residues. CDR3 sequence (DNA): TGTGCCAGTAGTATAGATGCTAGGACAAACTCCTACGAGCAGTACTTC. This codes for CASSIDARTNSYEQYF.

The chain is built from TRBV7-9 and TRBJ2-5; 13 bases match TRBD2. In germline, CDR1 is SEHNR, CDR2 FQNEAQ (reference sequence). CDR3 length: 18 amino acids. V shed 2 bases and J 0 bases; nucleotides not matched to a gene: 6. The CDR3 sequence: CASSLLGLAGSYQETQYF. The CDR3 region has the DNA TGTGCCAGCAGCTTATTGGGACTAGCGGGGTCGTACCAAGAGACCCAGTACTTC.

V and J are TRBV11-1 and TRBJ2-1; 8 bases match TRBD2. There are 14 residues in the CDR3. CDR1 is SGHAT and CDR2 is FQDESV in the germline V gene (reference sequence). V trimming: 7 bases; J trimming: 9 bases; junction bases outside the gene matches: 11. In DNA, the CDR3 is TGTGCCAGCAACTCCGGGACTAGTCACAGTGAGCAGTTCTTC. Protein product: CASNSGTSHSEQFF.

This clone has just one count. The gene calls are TRBV9 and TRBJ1-1, with D perhaps matching TRBD1 (5 bases). Per germline, CDR1 SGDLS and CDR2 YYNGEE. This CDR3 contains 15 residues. V lost 4 bases and J lost 0, with 13 bases in between. Here the CDR3 reads CASSTGPQMNTEAFF. As DNA, the CDR3 is TGTGCCAGCAGCACGGGACCACAAATGAACACTGAAGCTTTCTTT.

This clone has only one observation. The rearrangement joins TRBV6-5 to TRBJ1-1, with D possibly being TRBD1 (6 bases). Germline-derived CDR1 and CDR2 are MNHEY and SVGAGI. There are 13 residues in the CDR3. The V end was cut by 7 bases, the J end by 3 bases, with 12 bases between. The CDR3: CASTEDSYTEAFF. CDR3 coding DNA: TGTGCCAGCACCGAGGACAGTTACACTGAAGCTTTCTTT.

DNA for the CDR3: TGTGCCAGCAGTCGGGGGAGGGACCAGCCCCAGCATTTT. This gives the protein CASSRGRDQPQHF. This chain joins TRBV2 and TRBJ1-5, with D possibly matching TRBD1 (5 bases). The germline gives CDR1 SNHLY, CDR2 FYNNEI. Trimming shortened V by 5 bases and J by 7 bases, and 12 bases separated the two germline ends. This CDR3 is 13 amino acids long.

The chain couples TRBV23-1 to TRBJ2-7, with unresolved D. TRBV23-1 is an ORF for which the function is uncertain. This CDR3 contains 14 residues. V lost 9 bases and J 6 bases, leaving 21 bases between the germline ends. The CDR3 DNA reads as TGCGCCAGGGTGCCGGGCCTAATCCCCCCCGAGCAGTACTTC. Residues: CARVPGLIPPEQYF.

The V gene is TRBV27, the J gene TRBJ1-6; 7 bases agree with TRBD1. The germline V gene encodes CDR1 MNHEY and CDR2 SMNVEV (reference sequence). V lost 7 bases to trimming and J lost 5 bases; unmatched junction nucleotides: 5. The CDR3 covers 14 residues. As DNA, the CDR3 is TGTGCCAGCACCCCCGGGACAGATAATTCACCCCTCCACTTT. Translating it yields CASTPGTDNSPLHF.

V gene TRBV30 combines with J gene TRBJ1-3, with D possibly being TRBD1 (5 bases). Germline loops: CDR1 GTSNPN, CDR2 SVGIG (reference sequence). Deletions cut 2 bases from V and 1 base from J, with 12 bases between. This CDR3 contains 15 residues. CDR3 in DNA: TGTGCCTGGAGTCGAACGGGGGGGTCTGGAAACACCATATATTTT. This encodes CAWSRTGGSGNTIYF. The whole variable domain, remainder taken from reference TRBV30 and TRBJ1-3, is SQTIHQWPATLVQPVGSPLSLECTVEGTSNPNLYWYRQAAGRGLQLLFYSVGIGQISSEVPQNLSASRPQDRQFILSSKKLLLSDSGFYLCAWSRTGGSGNTIYFGEGSWLTVV.

The chain employs TRBV9 and TRBJ2-5; D may be TRBD2 (5 bases). CDR3 length equals 15 residues. With 2 bases removed from V and 0 bases from J, the gap between germline ends came to 11 bases. Germline lookup yields CDR1 SGDLS and CDR2 YYNGEE. CDR3: CASSVSYGNQETQYF. The CDR3 DNA reads as TGTGCCAGCAGCGTTAGCTACGGGAACCAAGAGACCCAGTACTTC.

This CDR3 is CASSLSGTDTQYF. As DNA, the CDR3 is TGTGCCAGCAGCTTGTCAGGGACAGATACGCAGTATTTT. The chain joins TRBV5-4 to TRBJ2-3; a weak D match, TRBD1 (5 bases). Germline lookup yields CDR1 SGHNT and CDR2 YYREEE (reference sequence). Trimming stripped 1 base from V and 3 bases from J, with 6 bases between. The CDR3 loop spans 13 amino acids.

V gene TRBV7-9 combines with J gene TRBJ1-4, with 7 bases that match TRBD1. CDR3 length: 18 amino acids. Per germline, CDR1 SEHNR and CDR2 FQNEAQ (reference sequence). The V gene end was trimmed by 2 bases and the J gene end by 4 bases; junction bases not matched to a gene: 13. The CDR3 sequence: CASSLSPGGGQLNEKLFF. CDR3 nucleotides: TGTGCCAGCAGCTTAAGCCCCGGGGGGGGACAGCTTAATGAAAAACTGTTTTTT.